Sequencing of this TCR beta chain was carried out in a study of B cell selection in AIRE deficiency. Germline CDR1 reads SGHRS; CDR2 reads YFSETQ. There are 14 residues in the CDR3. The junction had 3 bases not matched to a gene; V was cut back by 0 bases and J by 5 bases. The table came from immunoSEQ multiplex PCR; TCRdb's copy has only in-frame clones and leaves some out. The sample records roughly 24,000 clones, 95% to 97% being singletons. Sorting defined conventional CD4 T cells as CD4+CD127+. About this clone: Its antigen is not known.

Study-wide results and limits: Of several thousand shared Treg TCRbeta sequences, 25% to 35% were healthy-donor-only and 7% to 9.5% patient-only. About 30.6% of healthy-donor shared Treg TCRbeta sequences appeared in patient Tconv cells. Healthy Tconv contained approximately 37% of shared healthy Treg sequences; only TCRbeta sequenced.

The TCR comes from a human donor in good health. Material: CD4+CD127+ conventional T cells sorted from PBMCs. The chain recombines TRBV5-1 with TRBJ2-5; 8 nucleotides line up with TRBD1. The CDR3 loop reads CASSLEDRDETQYF. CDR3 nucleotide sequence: TGCGCCAGCAGCTTGGAGGACAGGGACGAGACCCAGTACTTC.